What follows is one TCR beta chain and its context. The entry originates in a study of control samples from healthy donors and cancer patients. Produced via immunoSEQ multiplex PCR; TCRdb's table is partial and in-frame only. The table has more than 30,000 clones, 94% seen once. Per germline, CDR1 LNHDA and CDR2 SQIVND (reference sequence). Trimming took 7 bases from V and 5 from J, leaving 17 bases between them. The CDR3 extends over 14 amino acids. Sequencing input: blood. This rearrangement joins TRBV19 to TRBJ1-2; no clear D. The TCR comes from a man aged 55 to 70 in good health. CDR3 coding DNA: TGTGCCAGTACCCCTTTCGGGGTCAATTATGGCTACACCTTC. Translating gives CASTPFGVNYGYTF.